These 11 T cell receptor beta chains came from one sample sequenced in a study of blood T cell repertoires in COVID-19. Libraries were prepared by immunoSEQ multiplex PCR; TCRdb keeps only in-frame clonotypes and omits some of them. The sample records 250,000 to 350,000 clones, 75% to 90% being singletons. The sequencing sample was made of peripheral blood. Source of these receptors: a woman aged 60-75 years with acute or convalescent COVID-19.

The J gene is TRBJ2-7, the V gene TRBV3-1 (or the pseudogene TRBV3-2), with TRBD1 identical over 11 bases. Germline V gene lookup returns CDR1 LGHDT and CDR2 YNNKEL (reference sequence). J gave up 2 bases and V 0 bases, and 3 bases lay outside the gene matches. The CDR3 length is 16 residues. CDR3 nucleotide sequence: TGTGCCAGCAGCCAAGATTCGGGACAGGGGGCCTACGAGCAGTACTTC. It translates to CASSQDSGQGAYEQYF.

The V and J genes are TRBV28 and TRBJ2-5; 14 bases are shared with TRBD2. The germline gives CDR1 MDHEN, CDR2 SYDVKM. The CDR3 sequence is 19 residues long. J was trimmed by 0 bases and V by 6 bases; bases with no gene match: 12. The CDR3 spells CASSQGLAGVGHHQETQYF. DNA for the CDR3: TGTGCCAGCAGCCAGGGACTAGCGGGAGTGGGGCACCACCAAGAGACCCAGTACTTC. Supplemented by reference TRBV28 and TRBJ2-5, the full variable domain reads DVKVTQSSRYLVKRTGEKVFLECVQDMDHENMFWYRQDPGLGLRLIYFSYDVKMKEKGDIPEGYSVSREKKERFSLILESASTNQTSMYLCASSQGLAGVGHHQETQYFGPGTRLLVL.

This sequence joins TRBV29-1 and TRBJ2-7, with a possible D match to TRBD1 (5 bases). V gave up 4 bases and J gave up 2 bases, with 9 bases separating them. The V gene's germline CDR1 is SQVTM and CDR2 ANQGSEA. The CDR3 has 12 residues. The CDR3 here is CSVAQGAYEQYF. DNA of the CDR3: TGCAGCGTTGCCCAGGGCGCCTACGAGCAGTACTTC.

The chain employs TRBV29-1 and TRBJ2-7, with D perhaps matching TRBD2 (5 bases). The CDR3 is 13 residues long. Germline CDR1 and CDR2: SQVTM and ANQGSEA. V lost 0 bases to trimming and J lost 2 bases, with 8 bases between them. In DNA, the CDR3 is TGCAGCGTTGAAGACGGGGAAACCTACGAGCAGTACTTC. It yields the protein CSVEDGETYEQYF.

This clone was observed a handful of times. This chain's CDR3 is CASSLESASEQFF. The CDR3 coding sequence is TGCGCCAGCAGCTTGGAAAGCGCCAGTGAGCAGTTCTTC. V usage is TRBV5-1 and J usage is TRBJ2-1, with D unresolved. V was pared by 0 bases and J by 9 bases, with 10 bases between. The CDR3 consists of 13 residues. CDR1 SGHRS and CDR2 YFSETQ come from the germline V gene.

As for this clone: The identical CDR3 is also encoded by other nucleotide sequences in the sample. The chain employs TRBV4-2 and TRBJ2-7; TRBD1 agrees at 7 bases. Germline CDR1 is LGHNA and CDR2 is YNFKEQ. The CDR3 has 13 amino acids. Losses at the gene ends were 4 bases for V and 2 bases for J; bases not matched to a gene: 2. The CDR3 is CASSRGTAYEQYF. The CDR3 DNA reads as TGTGCCAGCAGCCGAGGGACAGCCTACGAGCAGTACTTC.

The chain combines TRBV4-3 with TRBJ1-2; possibly TRBD1 for D (6 bases). CDR1 is LGHNA, CDR2 YSLEER, per germline. There are 15 residues in the CDR3. The V gene lost 0 bases and the J gene lost 7 bases, with 15 bases spanning the gap. The CDR3 DNA reads as TGCGCCAGCAGCCAAGAGTACAGGGATCGACTTGGCTACACCTTC. Its translation is CASSQEYRDRLGYTF.

CDR3 region: CASSIATGMTAGGYTF. The CDR3 DNA is TGTGCCAGTAGTATCGCGACAGGGATGACAGCGGGCGGCTACACCTTC. V is TRBV19 and J is TRBJ1-2; TRBD1 aligns across 7 bases. Germline CDR1 LNHDA, CDR2 SQIVND (reference sequence). The CDR3 spans 16 residues. V lost 3 bases and J lost 8; bases outside the gene matches: 15.

The V call is TRBV28, the J call TRBJ2-4; tentative D call: TRBD1 (5 bases). The CDR3 runs 14 residues. Germline assignment: CDR1 MDHEN and CDR2 SYDVKM. V gave up 6 bases and J gave up 0 bases, with 9 bases separating them. The CDR3 bases are TGTGCCAGCAGCAGACAGAGAGCCAAAAACATTCAGTACTTC. Translation gives CASSRQRAKNIQYF.

The chain is built from TRBV5-1 and TRBJ2-3; weak D call: TRBD2 (6 bases). Germline-derived CDR1 and CDR2 are SGHRS and YFSETQ. Trimming removed 4 bases at V and 4 bases at J, with 16 bases between. The CDR3 spans 15 residues. The CDR3 sequence: CASSAGMGRADTQYF. DNA for the CDR3: TGCGCCAGCAGCGCGGGAATGGGTCGGGCAGATACGCAGTATTTT.

The CDR3 here is CASRPRLFSTDTQYF. In nucleotides, the CDR3 is TGTGCCAGCAGACCTAGGCTTTTTAGCACAGATACGCAGTATTTT. The chain has TRBV7-2 and TRBJ2-3; D unresolved. V was pared by 6 bases and J by 0 bases, with 13 bases between. The CDR3 covers 15 residues. In germline, CDR1 is SGHTA, CDR2 FQGNSA.